Below, one T cell receptor (beta chain) is given with its context. The data originate from a study of T cell responses to AZD1222 COVID-19 vaccine. Assay: immunoSEQ multiplex PCR; the TCRdb copy retains only in-frame clones and omits some. The sample yields about 150,000 clones, 90% to 95% seen once. The origin of this receptor is an adult in good health. Sequences were derived from peripheral blood, sampled on day 0 of AZD1222 vaccination.

The CDR3 nucleotides read TGTGCCAGCTCACCAACGACAGGGGGCAACACCGGGGAGCTGTTTTTT. Encoded protein: CASSPTTGGNTGELFF. The rearrangement uses TRBV18 and TRBJ2-2; TRBD1 aligns across 10 bases. CDR1 KGHSH and CDR2 LQKENI come from the germline V gene. The CDR3 is 16 residues long. Trimming removed 2 bases from V and 2 bases from J; junction bases left unmatched: 2.